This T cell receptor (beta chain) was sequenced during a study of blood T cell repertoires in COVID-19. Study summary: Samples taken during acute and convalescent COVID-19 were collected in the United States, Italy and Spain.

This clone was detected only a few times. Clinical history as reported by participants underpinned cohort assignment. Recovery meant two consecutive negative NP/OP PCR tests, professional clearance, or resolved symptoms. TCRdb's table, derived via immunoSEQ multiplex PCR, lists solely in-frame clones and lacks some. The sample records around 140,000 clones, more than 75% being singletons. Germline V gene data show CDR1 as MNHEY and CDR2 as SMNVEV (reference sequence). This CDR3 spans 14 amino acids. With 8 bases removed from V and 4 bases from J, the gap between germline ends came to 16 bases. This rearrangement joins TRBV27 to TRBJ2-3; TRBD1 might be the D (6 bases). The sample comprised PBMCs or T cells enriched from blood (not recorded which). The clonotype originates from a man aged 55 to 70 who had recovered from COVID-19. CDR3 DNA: TGTGCCAGCGGCTCAGGGGCGAACCCAGATACGCAGTATTTT. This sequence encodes CASGSGANPDTQYF.